The TCR beta chain under discussion was sequenced for a study of shared clonotypes between healthy human individuals (dated by TCRdb to about 2020). About the full investigation: The cohort comprised two women and a few men aged 18 to 49 years. For each donor, CD4 naive and CD4 memory were each given three plates, CD8 naive was given two plates, and CD8 memory was given one plate. The study deeply sequenced blood TCR repertoires of about 5 healthy adults to estimate repertoire size and the extent of clonotype sharing between individuals. To increase sequencing depth and limit assay-specific biases, different laboratories used diverse techniques to prepare libraries and sequence TCR repertoires. Leukapheresis yielded between about 0.85 and 10 billion PBMCs per donor.

Taken from the germline V gene, the CDR1 and CDR2 loops are MDHEN and SYDVKM. The CDR3 covers 14 residues, taking in both the cysteine and the phenylalanine. The only DNA kept is the CDR3, 42 bases in frame from the first base. V loses 4 bases of germline sequence and J loses 9 bases, and the interval between the two ends is 19 bases. Donors were healthy HIV-negative adults with no recently reported acute infections or vaccinations. All donors were Caucasian adults living in Nashville, Tennessee, USA. CD4+ T cells were enriched by magnetic negative selection; naive cells were then positively selected on CD45RA, and the negative fraction formed the memory subset. Blood was collected by leukapheresis, and PBMCs were isolated by Ficoll-Histopaque density gradient centrifugation and then cryopreserved in liquid nitrogen vapor phase. Analytical flow cytometry was used to check the purity and quantity of each magnetically sorted T cell population. From each sorted fraction, genomic DNA was isolated and quantified by UV absorbance on a Nanodrop 2000c.

A remark on this clone: Its antigen remains unidentified. No much larger clone is present one base from it, and per-base qualities are unavailable.

Using the deep immunoSEQ assay, multiplex PCR amplified TCR CDR3 regions from genomic DNA. Extracted genomic DNA from each cell subset was spread evenly across all wells of several immunoSEQ 96-well plates, with each plate serving as a replicate. For sorted subsets, each replicate PCR was loaded with 200 ng genomic DNA, equivalent to some 31,000 T cell genomes. Purified libraries were measured with a Qubit 3.0 fluorometer, size-checked on a Bioanalyzer 2100, and measured again with the KAPA Library Quantification kit. Every immunoSEQ 96-well plate was sequenced on a dedicated single-read 150-cycle Illumina NextSeq 550 flow cell. Under the source paper's analysis protocol: The immunoSEQ output contained only junctional sequences without quality scores, so filtering could not match that applied to full-length reads. Sequences were annotated with PyIR, a Python wrapper for IgBLAST v1.9, using IMGT germline references to assign V/J genes and CDR3. Reads were removed for weak V/J assignments (E-value above 1e-6), missing CDR3, stop codons, out-of-frame junctions, or ambiguous translated residues. V3J clonotypes were defined by identical inferred V gene, J gene, and CDR3 amino acid sequence. Percentage overlap between repertoires was calculated by dividing the number of shared unique clonotypes by the size of the smaller repertoire. Repertoire richness was assessed with RTK rarefaction, the Chao1 estimator, and Recon v2.1 estimates of unobserved clonotypes. Generation probabilities were computed with OLGA for all TCRbeta clonotypes obtained by the gDNA method from a few donors. TCRdb stores this immuneACCESS table with in-frame sequences only. Part of the clones is absent; in the studies checked, under half of the shortfall reflects unresolved V genes, and no reason is known for the rest. The V and J calls and clone size were taken over from that table, and D and trimming were inferred from the DNA. The sample includes 2 million to 3 million clones, with around 94% observed a single time. More than 0.12% of the sample rests with the top ten.

What the work shows at the level of the full study, not this receptor alone: Pairwise subsampling led to the expectation that sequencing depth would affect the degree of clonotype sharing among donors. Because the study included only a small number of donors, the genetic and exposure-history diversity represented was limited. Incomplete sequencing was indicated by rarefaction of sorted-subset datasets, despite the large sequencing depth. Across four donors, around 5% of naive CD4, around 3.3% of naive CD8, roughly 2.2% of memory CD4, and under 0.45% of memory CD8 clonotypes were shared. Estimated clonotype richness was generally larger for naive than for memory subsets. Only blood was sampled, and tissue TCR repertoires likely differ from those in blood. Compared with non-shared clonotypes, the clonotypes found in all four sorted-subset donors had higher generation probabilities.

The sequence is built from TRBV28 and TRBJ2-7; perhaps TRBD1 is the D gene, with 5 bases matching. Source material: naive CD4+ T cells sorted from blood. Sample cell subset or site, as interpreted from the label and publication: CD45RA+ positively selected. This receptor was obtained from a man aged 18 to 30 in good health. The CDR3 in this case is CASSSRTILNGQYF. The DNA is as follows: TGTGCCAGCAGTTCCCGGACAATCCTCAACGGGCAGTACTTC.